This entry describes one TCR beta chain. This record belongs to a study of blood T cell repertoires in COVID-19. The V end lost 0 bases, the J end lost 3 bases, and 12 bases lay between the germline ends. The CDR3 covers 16 residues. CDR1 is LGHNA, CDR2 YSLEER, per germline. The repertoire was sequenced with immunoSEQ multiplex PCR; TCRdb's copy has only in-frame clones and lacks some. Of 140,000 or so clones listed, 84% are singletons. Cohort placement rested on clinical history that participants reported themselves. Within the 2 weeks before study entry, each person in the exposed group met a COVID-19 case.

The chain has TRBV4-3 and TRBJ2-1; perhaps TRBD2 as D (5 bases). The sample was PBMCs or T cells enriched from blood (not recorded which). This sequence was found in a woman between 18 and 29 years old who had been exposed to COVID-19. The CDR3 loop is CASSQEPPGDYNEQFF. In DNA form, the CDR3 reads TGCGCCAGCAGCCAAGAGCCCCCCGGGGACTACAATGAGCAGTTCTTC.